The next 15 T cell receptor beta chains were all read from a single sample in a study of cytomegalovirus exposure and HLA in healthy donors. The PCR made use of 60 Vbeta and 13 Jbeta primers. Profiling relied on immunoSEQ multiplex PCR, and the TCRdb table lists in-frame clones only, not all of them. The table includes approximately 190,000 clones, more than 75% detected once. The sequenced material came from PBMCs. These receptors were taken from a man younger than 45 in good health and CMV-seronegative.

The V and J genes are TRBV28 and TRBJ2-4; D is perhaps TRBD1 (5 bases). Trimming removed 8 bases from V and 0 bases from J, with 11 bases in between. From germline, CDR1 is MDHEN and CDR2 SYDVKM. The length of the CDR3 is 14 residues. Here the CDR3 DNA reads TGTGCCAGCTCGTGGGGCCTAGCCAAAAACATTCAGTACTTC. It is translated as CASSWGLAKNIQYF.

The DNA for the CDR3 is TGTGCCAGCAGCTCAGGACAGGCCAACCCCCGACCTGAAGCTTTCTTT. Its protein product is CASSSGQANPRPEAFF. J is TRBJ1-1 and V is TRBV7-9; 7 bases align to TRBD1. Germline trimming cut 4 bases from V and 6 bases from J; bases unmatched to any gene: 14. The CDR3 spans 16 residues. Germline V lookup: CDR1 SEHNR, CDR2 FQNEAQ (reference sequence).

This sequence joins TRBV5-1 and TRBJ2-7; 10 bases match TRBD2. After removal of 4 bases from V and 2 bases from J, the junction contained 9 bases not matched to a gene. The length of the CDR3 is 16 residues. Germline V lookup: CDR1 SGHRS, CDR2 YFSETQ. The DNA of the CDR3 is TGCGCCAGCAGCGCGACTGTACTAGCGGGAACCTACGAGCAGTACTTC. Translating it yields CASSATVLAGTYEQYF.

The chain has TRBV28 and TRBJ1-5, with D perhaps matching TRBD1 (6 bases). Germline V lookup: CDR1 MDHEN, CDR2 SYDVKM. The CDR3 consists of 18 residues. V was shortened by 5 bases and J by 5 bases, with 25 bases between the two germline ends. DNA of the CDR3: TGTGCCAGCAGTCTATCTCAGGGGCTAGGGGGGGTGGATCAGCCCCAGCATTTT. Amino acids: CASSLSQGLGGVDQPQHF.

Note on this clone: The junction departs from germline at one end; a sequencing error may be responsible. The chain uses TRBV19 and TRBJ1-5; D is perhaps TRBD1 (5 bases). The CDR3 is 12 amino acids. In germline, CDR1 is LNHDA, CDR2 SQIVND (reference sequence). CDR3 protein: CASSGGDQPQHF. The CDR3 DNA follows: TGTGCCAGTAGTGGAGGGGATCAGCCTCAGCATTTT.

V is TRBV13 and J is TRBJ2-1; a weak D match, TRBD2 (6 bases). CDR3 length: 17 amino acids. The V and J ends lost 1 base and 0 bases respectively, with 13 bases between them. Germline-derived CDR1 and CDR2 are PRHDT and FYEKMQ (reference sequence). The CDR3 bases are TGTGCCAGCAGCTTAGAAGCGTCGGGAGACTCCTACAATGAGCAGTTCTTC. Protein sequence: CASSLEASGDSYNEQFF.

For the CDR3, the DNA is TGTGCCAGCTCACCACCGGGAGCTACGGGAGGGAGCTATGGCTACACCTTC. It translates to CASSPPGATGGSYGYTF. J is TRBJ1-2 and V is TRBV18; D remains unclear. This CDR3 has 17 amino acids. The V gene lost 0 bases and the J gene lost 4 bases, with 18 bases spanning the gap. CDR1 and CDR2 (germline): KGHSH, LQKENI. The full variable domain, rest sourced from reference TRBV18 and TRBJ1-2, is NAGVMQNPRHLVRRRGQEARLRCSPMKGHSHVYWYRQLPEEGLKFMVYLQKENIIDESGMPKERFSAEFPKEGPSILRIQQVVRGDSAAYFCASSPPGATGGSYGYTFGSGTRLTVV.

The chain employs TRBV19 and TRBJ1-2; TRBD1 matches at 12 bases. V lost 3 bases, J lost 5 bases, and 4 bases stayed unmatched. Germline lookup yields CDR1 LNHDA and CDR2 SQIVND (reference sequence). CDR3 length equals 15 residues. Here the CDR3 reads CASSMGQGAFYGYTF. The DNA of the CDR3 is TGTGCCAGTAGTATGGGACAGGGGGCGTTTTATGGCTACACCTTC.

CDR3 sequence (DNA): TGCGCCAGCAGCCGCCTACCAGGGGGACCCAGCTCCTACAATGAGCAGTTCTTC. The encoded protein is CASSRLPGGPSSYNEQFF. This chain links TRBV5-1 with TRBJ2-1; 7 bases map to TRBD1. CDR1 and CDR2 from the germline V gene are SGHRS and YFSETQ. The length of the CDR3 is 18 residues. The trim removed 4 bases at V and 0 bases at J, leaving 13 bases unmatched.

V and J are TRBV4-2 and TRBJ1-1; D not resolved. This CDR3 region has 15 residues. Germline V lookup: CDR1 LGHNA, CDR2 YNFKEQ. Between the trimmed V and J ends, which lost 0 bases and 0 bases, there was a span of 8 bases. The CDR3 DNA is TGTGCCAGCAGCCAAGAACCCCCTATGAACACTGAAGCTTTCTTT. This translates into CASSQEPPMNTEAFF.

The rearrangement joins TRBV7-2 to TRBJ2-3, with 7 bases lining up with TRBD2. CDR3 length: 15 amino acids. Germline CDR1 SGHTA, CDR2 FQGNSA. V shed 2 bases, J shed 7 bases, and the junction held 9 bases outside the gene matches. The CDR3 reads CASSLSPGGSNTQYF. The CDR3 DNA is TGTGCCAGCAGCTTATCCCCCGGGGGGAGCAATACGCAGTATTTT.

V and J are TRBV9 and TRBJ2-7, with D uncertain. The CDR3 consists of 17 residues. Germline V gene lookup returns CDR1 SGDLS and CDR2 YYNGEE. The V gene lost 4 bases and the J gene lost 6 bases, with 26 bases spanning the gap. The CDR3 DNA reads TGTGCCAGCAGCCCCGCGACTGCTACTCCTGCGGCTGCCGAGCAGTACTTC. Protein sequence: CASSPATATPAAAEQYF.

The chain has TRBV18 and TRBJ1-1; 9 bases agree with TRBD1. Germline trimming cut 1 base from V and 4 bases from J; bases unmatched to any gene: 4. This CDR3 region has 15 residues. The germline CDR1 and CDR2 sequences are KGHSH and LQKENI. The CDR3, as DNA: TGTGCCAGCTCACCACTGGGACAGGGATTCACTGAAGCTTTCTTT. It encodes CASSPLGQGFTEAFF.

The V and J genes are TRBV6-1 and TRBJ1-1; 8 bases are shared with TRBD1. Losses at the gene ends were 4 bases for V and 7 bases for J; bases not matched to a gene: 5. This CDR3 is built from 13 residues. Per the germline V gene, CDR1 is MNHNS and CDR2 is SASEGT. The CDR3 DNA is TGTGCCAGCAGTGTCAGGGGGCAAGGTGAAGCTTTCTTT. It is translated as CASSVRGQGEAFF.

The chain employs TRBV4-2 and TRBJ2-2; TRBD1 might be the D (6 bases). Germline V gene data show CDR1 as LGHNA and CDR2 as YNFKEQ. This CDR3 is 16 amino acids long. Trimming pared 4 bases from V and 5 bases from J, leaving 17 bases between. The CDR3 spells CASSPSSHRVTGELFF. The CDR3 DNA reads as TGTGCCAGCAGCCCCTCGAGTCACAGGGTAACCGGGGAGCTGTTTTTT.